Listed here are 30 T cell receptor beta chains from one sample, sequenced in a study of cytomegalovirus exposure and HLA in healthy donors. The PCR had 60 Vbeta and 13 Jbeta primers. Measured with immunoSEQ multiplex PCR; TCRdb has only the in-frame clones, and not every one. This sample has over 200,000 clones, with nearly 80% found just once. Sequencing was carried out using PBMCs. Receptor source: a male donor in good health and CMV-seronegative.

This clone was counted a few times. The chain has TRBV4-1 and TRBJ2-7, with a tentative D call TRBD2 (7 bases). This CDR3 contains 15 residues. Germline CDR1 reads MGHRA; CDR2 reads YSYEKL. Trimming shortened V by 1 base and J by 5 bases, and 15 bases separated the two germline ends. The CDR3 sequence: CASSQVTGGPDEQYF. The CDR3 bases are TGCGCCAGCAGCCAAGTTACGGGGGGCCCGGACGAGCAGTACTTC.

This clone has just a few counts. The chain recombines TRBV9 with TRBJ2-3; possibly TRBD2 for D (5 bases). The CDR3 has 17 amino acids. V lost 2 bases and J 0 bases, leaving 16 bases between the germline ends. Germline CDR1 SGDLS, CDR2 YYNGEE. The CDR3 region has the DNA TGTGCCAGCAGCGTCCACATAGCGAGGGCTAGCACAGATACGCAGTATTTT. It specifies CASSVHIARASTDTQYF.

The gene calls are TRBV6-5 and TRBJ1-1; no reliable D call. Germline lookup yields CDR1 MNHEY and CDR2 SVGAGI. The CDR3 covers 14 residues. V shed 6 bases and J shed 1 base, with 12 bases lying between them. CDR3 sequence reads: CASRKRLKNTEAFF. CDR3 coding DNA: TGTGCCAGCAGAAAACGACTGAAGAACACTGAAGCTTTCTTT.

The CDR3 DNA is TGTGCCAGCAGTGATGCTAGTGAGCAGTTCTTC. It yields the protein CASSDASEQFF. J is TRBJ2-1 and V is TRBV25-1; D call uncertain. V was shortened by 3 bases and J by 9 bases, with 6 bases between the two germline ends. Germline values: CDR1 MGHDK, CDR2 SYGVNS. This CDR3 is built from 11 residues.

This clone was observed once. The V call is TRBV18, the J call TRBJ2-5; D gene ambiguous. Trimming took 3 bases from V and 0 from J, leaving 5 bases between them. CDR1 is KGHSH, CDR2 LQKENI, per germline. CDR3 length: 13 amino acids. This CDR3 is CASSPGYQETQYF. CDR3 DNA sequence: TGTGCCAGCTCACCCGGGTACCAAGAGACCCAGTACTTC.

This sequence joins TRBV28 and TRBJ1-1; 10 nucleotides agree with TRBD1. V dropped 5 bases and J dropped 5; count of bases not matched to a gene: 5. Germline V CDR1 and CDR2: MDHEN, SYDVKM. CDR3 length: 14 amino acids. The CDR3 is CASSSGTGVTEAFF. The CDR3 coding sequence is TGTGCCAGCAGTAGTGGGACAGGGGTAACTGAAGCTTTCTTT.

The chain links TRBV4-3 to TRBJ2-7; 11 positions agree with TRBD2. This CDR3 spans 19 amino acids. Germline trimming cut 1 base from V and 1 base from J; bases unmatched to any gene: 12. The V gene's germline CDR1 is LGHNA and CDR2 YSLEER. This CDR3 is CASSQVVTSGIGISYEQYF. In DNA form, the CDR3 reads TGCGCCAGCAGCCAAGTGGTGACTAGCGGGATAGGAATATCCTACGAGCAGTACTTC.

This clone was counted a few times. The chain recombines TRBV7-7 with TRBJ2-7, with D tentatively TRBD2 (7 bases). Germline CDR1 SSHAT, CDR2 FNYEAQ (reference sequence). CDR3 size: 13 residues. The CDR3 nucleotides read TGTGCTAGCTCTACTGGGGGGGGGCGTGAGCAGTACTTC. This sequence encodes CASSTGGGREQYF.

The genes are TRBV5-1 and TRBJ2-7; D perhaps matches TRBD1 (6 bases). Trimming removed 4 bases at V and 0 bases at J, with 11 bases between. The CDR3 length is 14 residues. The V gene's germline CDR1 is SGHRS and CDR2 YFSETQ. CDR3 loop: CASSPDSTSYEQYF. CDR3 DNA: TGCGCCAGCAGCCCGGACAGTACCTCCTACGAGCAGTACTTC.

A few counts support this clone. The chain employs TRBV5-4 and TRBJ1-2, with 8 bases matching TRBD1. This CDR3 contains 13 residues. Germline-derived CDR1 and CDR2 are SGHNT and YYREEE (reference sequence). The J segment lost 7 bases and the V segment lost 4 bases, leaving 6 bases of the junction unmatched. The DNA for the CDR3 is TGTGCCAGCAGCCGGACAGGGTTGGGTGGCTACACCTTC. It is translated as CASSRTGLGGYTF.

This clone has just one count. One end of the junction varies from germline; a read error may be responsible. The rearrangement joins TRBV6-6 to TRBJ2-1, with D possibly TRBD1 on 6 matching bases. This CDR3 comprises 13 residues. The germline V gene has CDR1 MNHNY and CDR2 SVGAGI (reference sequence). The CDR3: CAGSHGTNNEQFF. The CDR3 DNA sequence: TGTGCCGGCAGCCACGGGACAAACAATGAGCAGTTCTTC.

The chain has TRBV5-1 and TRBJ2-2; unclear D gene. From germline, CDR1 is SGHRS and CDR2 YFSETQ. The CDR3 sequence is 14 residues long. Between the trimmed V and J ends, which lost 0 bases and 4 bases, there was a span of 7 bases. CDR3: CASSLVASTGELFF. In nucleotides, the CDR3 is TGCGCCAGCAGCTTGGTCGCCAGCACCGGGGAGCTGTTTTTT.

The V call is TRBV20-1, the J call TRBJ2-1; D possibly corresponds to TRBD1 (5 bases). CDR3 length equals 10 residues. V lost 4 bases, J lost 7 bases, and 5 bases lay in between. CDR1 is DFQATT and CDR2 is SNEGSKA in the germline V gene (reference sequence). CDR3 sequence: CSAKGNEQFF. CDR3 nucleotide sequence: TGCAGTGCTAAGGGGAATGAGCAGTTCTTC.

The table lists this clone with a count of one. The chain has TRBV30 and TRBJ1-5; a weak D match, TRBD1 (5 bases). The V gene's germline CDR1 is GTSNPN and CDR2 SVGIG (reference sequence). The V end lost 7 bases, the J end lost 7 bases, and 17 bases lay between the germline ends. The CDR3 is 13 residues long. CDR3 residues: CALTGGEGQPQHF. The CDR3 DNA is TGTGCCTTAACGGGGGGGGAGGGCCAGCCCCAGCATTTT.

This rearrangement joins TRBV4-3 to TRBJ2-7, with 9 bases fitting TRBD1. There are 17 residues in the CDR3. Trimming at V came to 4 bases and at J to 1 base, leaving 11 bases not matched to a gene. The germline CDR1 and CDR2 sequences are LGHNA and YSLEER. CDR3 protein: CASSRERGQGNSYEQYF. The CDR3 DNA follows: TGCGCCAGCAGCCGGGAAAGGGGACAGGGCAATTCCTACGAGCAGTACTTC.

V and J are TRBV7-3 and TRBJ2-1, with D uncertain. This CDR3 region has 15 residues. Germline CDR1 is SGHTA and CDR2 is FQGTGA. V gave up 2 bases and J gave up 6 bases, with 14 bases separating them. In nucleotides, the CDR3 is TGTGCCAGCAGCTTACGGAGCGAGTACATCAATGAGCAGTTCTTC. Amino acids: CASSLRSEYINEQFF.

This clone occurred a few times. V usage is TRBV27 and J usage is TRBJ1-1; D ambiguous. Trimming cost V 3 bases and J 1 base, with 6 bases left between them. The germline gives CDR1 MNHEY, CDR2 SMNVEV (reference sequence). This CDR3 region has 13 residues. CDR3 nucleotide sequence: TGTGCCAGCAGTTTGAGAGGGAACACTGAAGCTTTCTTT. Protein: CASSLRGNTEAFF.

The V gene is TRBV6-6, the J gene TRBJ2-3; possibly TRBD1 for D (5 bases). Per the germline V gene, CDR1 is MNHNY and CDR2 is SVGAGI (reference sequence). The V end was cut by 2 bases, the J end by 6 bases, with 12 bases between. The CDR3 has 14 amino acids. CDR3 loop: CASSYPLQGDTQYF. CDR3 nucleotide sequence: TGTGCCAGCAGTTACCCTCTCCAGGGCGATACGCAGTATTTT.

CDR3 loop: CASSPKGQGARDTQYF. CDR3 in DNA: TGTGCCAGCAGTCCGAAGGGACAGGGGGCTAGAGATACGCAGTATTTT. The chain uses TRBV28 and TRBJ2-3; 12 positions agree with TRBD1. The CDR3 contains 16 residues. Germline CDR1 reads MDHEN; CDR2 reads SYDVKM. Trimming removed 5 bases from V and 5 bases from J; junction bases left unmatched: 8. The entire variable domain, with the rest obtained from reference TRBV28 and TRBJ2-3, is as follows: DVKVTQSSRYLVKRTGEKVFLECVQDMDHENMFWYRQDPGLGLRLIYFSYDVKMKEKGDIPEGYSVSREKKERFSLILESASTNQTSMYLCASSPKGQGARDTQYFGPGTRLTVL.

The V call is TRBV6-6, the J call TRBJ1-1; D unclear. CDR3 length equals 14 residues. Per the germline V gene, CDR1 is MNHNY and CDR2 is SVGAGI (reference sequence). The V end was cut by 7 bases, the J end by 4 bases, with 16 bases between. This CDR3 reads CASTPWRDRTEAFF. CDR3 coding DNA: TGTGCCAGCACCCCCTGGAGGGATCGCACTGAAGCTTTCTTT.

A word on this clone: Relative to the germline gene, one junction end is altered; a read error may explain this. J is TRBJ2-1 and V is TRBV6-4, with TRBD2 matching over 11 bases. The germline gives CDR1 MRHNA, CDR2 SNTAGT. The CDR3 loop spans 14 amino acids. The CDR3 nucleotides are TGTGTCAGCAGTGTAGCGGGAGGGCCCTATGAGCAGTTCTTC. Its protein is CVSSVAGGPYEQFF.

The chain links TRBV19 to TRBJ1-1, with D possibly TRBD1 on 6 matching bases. This CDR3 spans 14 amino acids. The germline V gene encodes CDR1 LNHDA and CDR2 SQIVND (reference sequence). V was pared by 6 bases and J by 6 bases, with 17 bases between. CDR3 nucleotides: TGTGCCAGTAGACCCGGACAGTCTGCGGCTGAAGCTTTCTTT. This translates into CASRPGQSAAEAFF.

J is TRBJ1-5 and V is TRBV30; 7 bases match TRBD1. The germline gives CDR1 GTSNPN, CDR2 SVGIG (reference sequence). V trimming: 2 bases; J trimming: 7 bases; junction bases outside the gene matches: 5. The length of the CDR3 is 13 residues. The chain's CDR3 is CAWSHRGYQPQHF. The CDR3 DNA reads TGTGCCTGGAGTCACAGGGGATACCAGCCCCAGCATTTT. The whole variable domain, filled in from reference TRBV30 and TRBJ1-5, reads SQTIHQWPATLVQPVGSPLSLECTVEGTSNPNLYWYRQAAGRGLQLLFYSVGIGQISSEVPQNLSASRPQDRQFILSSKKLLLSDSGFYLCAWSHRGYQPQHFGDGTRLSIL.

The rearrangement uses TRBV23-1 and TRBJ1-4; D not resolved. TRBV23-1 is known as an ORF, though its function is uncertain. The CDR3 has 11 residues. CDR3: CQGTRNEKLFF. CDR3 sequence (DNA): TGCCAAGGAACTAGAAATGAAAAACTGTTTTTT.

CDR3 in amino acids: CASSRAGGYNEQFF. CDR3 in DNA: TGTGCCAGCAGTCGAGCGGGCGGGTACAATGAGCAGTTCTTC. The V call is TRBV27, the J call TRBJ2-1; possible D gene TRBD2, 6 bases. CDR1 MNHEY and CDR2 SMNVEV come from the germline V gene (reference sequence). With 5 bases removed from V and 4 bases from J, the gap between germline ends came to 12 bases. This CDR3 has 14 amino acids.

A word on this clone: Other DNA sequences from this sample encode an identical CDR3 as well. The chain joins TRBV7-2 to TRBJ2-2; D gene unclear. Germline values: CDR1 SGHTA, CDR2 FQGNSA. The CDR3 is made up of 16 amino acids. Trimming pared 1 base from V and 1 base from J, leaving 10 bases between. The CDR3: CASSLVSGGNTGELFF. CDR3 nucleotides: TGTGCCAGCAGCTTAGTTTCAGGTGGGAACACCGGGGAGCTGTTTTTT. Supplemented by reference TRBV7-2 and TRBJ2-2, the full variable domain reads GAGVSQSPSNKVTEKGKDVELRCDPISGHTALYWYRQSLGQGLEFLIYFQGNSAPDKSGLPSDRFSAERTGGSVSTLTIQRTQQEDSAVYLCASSLVSGGNTGELFFGEGSRLTVL.

This clone was seen a handful of times. The chain has TRBV27 and TRBJ2-7; D possibly corresponds to TRBD1 (5 bases). CDR3 length: 16 residues. Trimming removed 4 bases at V and 2 bases at J, with 18 bases between. Germline lookup yields CDR1 MNHEY and CDR2 SMNVEV (reference sequence). The CDR3 loop reads CASSSPTDRKPYEQYF. CDR3 in DNA: TGTGCCAGCAGTTCCCCAACAGACAGAAAACCCTACGAGCAGTACTTC.

CDR3 sequence (DNA): TGTGCCAGCAGCTCGTTCGGGACAGGGACCCAGCCCCAGCATTTT. It specifies CASSSFGTGTQPQHF. V and J are TRBV7-9 and TRBJ1-5, with 9 bases identical to TRBD1. Germline trimming cut 4 bases from V and 7 bases from J; bases unmatched to any gene: 8. Germline V CDR1 and CDR2: SEHNR, FQNEAQ (reference sequence). The CDR3 loop spans 15 amino acids.

This clone has a single count. The J gene is TRBJ1-4, the V gene TRBV6-1; D not resolved. The CDR3 sequence is 15 residues long. Looked up from germline, CDR1 is MNHNS and CDR2 is SASEGT. The ends were cut back, 3 bases at V and 6 bases at J, with 14 bases in the middle. The CDR3, as DNA: TGTGCCAGCAGTGACCCCGGGAATGGAGATGAAAAACTGTTTTTT. This gives the protein CASSDPGNGDEKLFF.

The chain couples TRBV28 to TRBJ2-7; a possible D gene is TRBD1 (6 bases). The CDR3 length is 15 residues. CDR1 MDHEN and CDR2 SYDVKM come from the germline V gene. Deletions cut 6 bases from V and 0 bases from J, with 15 bases between. CDR3 DNA: TGTGCCAGCAGACCTATCGACAGGAACTCCTACGAGCAGTACTTC. This gives the protein CASRPIDRNSYEQYF.